Here is one T cell receptor beta chain with its context. The junction had 7 bases not matched to a gene; V was cut back by 5 bases and J by 6 bases. Germline CDR1 SNHLY, CDR2 FYNNEI. The CDR3 length is 15 residues. The protocol was immunoSEQ multiplex PCR, while the TCRdb copy is restricted to in-frame clones and leaves out a portion. The repertoire consists of some 150,000 clones, with about nine tenths occurring once and the leading ten covering roughly 9.8%. This sample stems from a study of blood T cell repertoires in COVID-19. The source of this sequence is a woman aged 60-75 years with COVID-19, enrolled during active disease. Sequences were obtained from peripheral blood. The chain couples TRBV2 to TRBJ2-1; TRBD1 matches at 10 bases. The CDR3 here is CASSRQGAEGNEQFF. CDR3 sequence (DNA): TGTGCCAGCAGTCGACAGGGGGCGGAGGGCAATGAGCAGTTCTTC.